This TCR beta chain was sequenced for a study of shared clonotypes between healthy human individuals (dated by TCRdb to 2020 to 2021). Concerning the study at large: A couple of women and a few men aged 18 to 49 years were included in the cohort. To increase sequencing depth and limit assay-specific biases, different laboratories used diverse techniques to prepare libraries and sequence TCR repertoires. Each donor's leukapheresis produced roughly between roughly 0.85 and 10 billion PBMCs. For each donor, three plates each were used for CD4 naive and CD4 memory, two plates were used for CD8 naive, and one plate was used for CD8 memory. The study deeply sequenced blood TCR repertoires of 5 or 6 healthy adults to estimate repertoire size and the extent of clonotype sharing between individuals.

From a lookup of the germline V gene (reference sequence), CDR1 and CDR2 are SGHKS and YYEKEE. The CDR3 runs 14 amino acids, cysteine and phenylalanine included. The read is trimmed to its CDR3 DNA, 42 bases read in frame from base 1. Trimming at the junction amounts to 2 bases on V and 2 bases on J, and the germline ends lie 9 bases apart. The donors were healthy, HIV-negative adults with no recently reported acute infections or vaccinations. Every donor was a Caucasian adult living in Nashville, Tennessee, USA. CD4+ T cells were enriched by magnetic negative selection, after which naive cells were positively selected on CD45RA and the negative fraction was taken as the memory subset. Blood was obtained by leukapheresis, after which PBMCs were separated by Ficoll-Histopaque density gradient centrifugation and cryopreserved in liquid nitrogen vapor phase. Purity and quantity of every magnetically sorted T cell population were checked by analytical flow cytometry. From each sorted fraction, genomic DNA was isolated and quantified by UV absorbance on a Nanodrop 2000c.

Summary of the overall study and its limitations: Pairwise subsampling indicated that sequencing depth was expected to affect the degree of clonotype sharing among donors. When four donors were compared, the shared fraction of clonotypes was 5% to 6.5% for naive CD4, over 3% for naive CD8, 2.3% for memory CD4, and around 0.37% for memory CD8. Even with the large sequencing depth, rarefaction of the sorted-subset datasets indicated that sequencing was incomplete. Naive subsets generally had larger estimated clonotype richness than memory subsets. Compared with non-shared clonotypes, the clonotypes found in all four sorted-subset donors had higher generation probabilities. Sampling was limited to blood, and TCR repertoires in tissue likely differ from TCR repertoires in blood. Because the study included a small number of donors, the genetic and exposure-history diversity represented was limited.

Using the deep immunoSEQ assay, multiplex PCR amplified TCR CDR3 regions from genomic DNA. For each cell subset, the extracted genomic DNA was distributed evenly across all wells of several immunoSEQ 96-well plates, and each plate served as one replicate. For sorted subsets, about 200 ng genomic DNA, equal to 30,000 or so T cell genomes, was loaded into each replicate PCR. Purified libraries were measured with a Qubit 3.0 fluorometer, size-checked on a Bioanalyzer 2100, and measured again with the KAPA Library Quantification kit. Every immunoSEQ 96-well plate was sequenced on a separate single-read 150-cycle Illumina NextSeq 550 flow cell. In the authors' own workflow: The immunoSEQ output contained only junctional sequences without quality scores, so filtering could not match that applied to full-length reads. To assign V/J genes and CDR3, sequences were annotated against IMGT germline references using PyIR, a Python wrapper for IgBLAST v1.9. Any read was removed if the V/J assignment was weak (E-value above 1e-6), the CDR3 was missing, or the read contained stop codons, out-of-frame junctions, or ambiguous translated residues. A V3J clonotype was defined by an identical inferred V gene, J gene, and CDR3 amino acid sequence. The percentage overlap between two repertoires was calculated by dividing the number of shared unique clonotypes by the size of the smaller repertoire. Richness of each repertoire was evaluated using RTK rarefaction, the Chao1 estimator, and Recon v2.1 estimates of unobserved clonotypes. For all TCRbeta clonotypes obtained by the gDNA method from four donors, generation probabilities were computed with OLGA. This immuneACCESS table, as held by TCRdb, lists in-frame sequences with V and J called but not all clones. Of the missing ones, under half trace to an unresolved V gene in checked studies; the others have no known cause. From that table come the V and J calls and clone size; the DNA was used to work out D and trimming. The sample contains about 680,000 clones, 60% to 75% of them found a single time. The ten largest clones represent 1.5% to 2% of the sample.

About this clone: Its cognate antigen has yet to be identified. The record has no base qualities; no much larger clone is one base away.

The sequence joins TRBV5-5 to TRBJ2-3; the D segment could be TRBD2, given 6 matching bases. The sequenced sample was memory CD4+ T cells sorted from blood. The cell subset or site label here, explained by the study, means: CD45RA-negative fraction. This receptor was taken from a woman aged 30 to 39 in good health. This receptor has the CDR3 CASSFLAHTDTQYF. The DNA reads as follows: TGTGCCAGCAGCTTTCTAGCGCACACAGATACGCAGTATTTT. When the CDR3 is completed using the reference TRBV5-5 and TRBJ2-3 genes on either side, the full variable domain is DAGVTQSPTHLIKTRGQQVTLRCSPISGHKSVSWYQQVLGQGPQFIFQYYEKEERGRGNFPDRFSARQFPNYSSELNVNALLLGDSALYLCASSFLAHTDTQYFGPGTRLTVL.